Presented here are 8 T cell receptor beta chains from one specimen sequenced in a study of low-dose radiotherapy and immunotherapy resistance in tumors. TRAV and TRBV primers primed cDNA for both TCRalpha and TCRbeta. The PCR that amplified TCRs ran for roughly 20 cycles, relying on a constant-region primer and a V-primer adapter. MiXCR, run by TCRdb on the reads, gives a single entry per CDR3 protein. The repertoire has 13,000 or so distinct CDR3 sequences, roughly four fifths of them found once; the top ten carry around 3.6%. The receptors shown here come from a human donor with advanced metastatic prostate, ovarian, gallbladder or colorectal cancer (not recorded which). This table probably holds off-target reads from a library built for another chain.

This clonotype was counted between two and nine times. V is TRBV20-1 and J is TRBJ2-1; D tentatively fits TRBD1 or TRBD2 (5 bases each). CDR1 and CDR2 (germline): DFQATT, SNEGSKA (reference sequence). Trimming stripped 5 bases from V and 9 bases from J, with 17 bases between. This CDR3 spans 13 amino acids. CDR3 in DNA: TGCAGTGCTCGAATTTGGCCGGGGACTGAGCAGTTCTTC. Translated, it gives CSARIWPGTEQFF.

CDR3 loop: CASSFRGRKNYGYTF. CDR3 DNA: TGTGCCAGCAGTTTTAGGGGCAGAAAGAACTATGGCTACACCTTC. V gene TRBV28 combines with J gene TRBJ1-2; D is possibly TRBD1 (5 bases). Trimming shortened V by 3 bases and J by 2 bases, and 13 bases separated the two germline ends. The CDR3 is 15 residues long. Germline V lookup: CDR1 MDHEN, CDR2 SYDVKM.

This CDR3 reads CASSSLAGNEQFF. CDR3 DNA: TGCGCCAGCAGCTCACTAGCAGGCAATGAGCAGTTCTTC. The chain is built from TRBV5-1 and TRBJ2-1, with D possibly matching TRBD2 (6 bases). With 3 bases removed from V and 6 bases from J, the gap between germline ends came to 10 bases. This CDR3 region has 13 residues. CDR1 SGHRS and CDR2 YFSETQ come from the germline V gene. The variable domain in full, completed from reference TRBV5-1 and TRBJ2-1, reads KAGVTQTPRYLIKTRGQQVTLSCSPISGHRSVSWYQQTPGQGLQFLFEYFSETQRNKGNFPGRFSGRQFSNSRSEMNVSTLELGDSALYLCASSSLAGNEQFFGPGTRLTVL.

The V and J genes are TRBV7-2 and TRBJ2-5; D remains unclear. With 4 bases removed from V and 4 bases from J, the gap between germline ends came to 13 bases. CDR1 and CDR2 (germline): SGHTA, FQGNSA. This CDR3 has 14 residues. In DNA, the CDR3 is TGTGCCAGCAGCTCAGGACGGGTCCCAGAGACCCAGTACTTC. Encoded protein: CASSSGRVPETQYF. Full variable domain (outside the CDR3, taken from reference TRBV7-2 and TRBJ2-5): GAGVSQSPSNKVTEKGKDVELRCDPISGHTALYWYRQSLGQGLEFLIYFQGNSAPDKSGLPSDRFSAERTGGSVSTLTIQRTQQEDSAVYLCASSSGRVPETQYFGPGTRLLVL.

This chain links TRBV28 with TRBJ1-1; D not certain. V lost 2 bases and J lost 11, with 9 bases in between. Germline V gene data show CDR1 as MDHEN and CDR2 as SYDVKM. This CDR3 has 11 residues. The CDR3 DNA reads as TGTGCCAGCAGTTTAGGGGTCGAGGCTTTCTTT. It codes for CASSLGVEAFF. Looking up the rest from reference TRBV28 and TRBJ1-1 gives the full variable domain: DVKVTQSSRYLVKRTGEKVFLECVQDMDHENMFWYRQDPGLGLRLIYFSYDVKMKEKGDIPEGYSVSREKKERFSLILESASTNQTSMYLCASSLGVEAFFGQGTRLTVV.

The rearrangement links TRBV7-2 to TRBJ2-2; D is uncertain. CDR1 SGHTA and CDR2 FQGNSA come from the germline V gene. V lost 1 base, J lost 3 bases, and 0 bases lay in between. The CDR3 runs to 12 residues. The CDR3 DNA is TGTGCCAGCAGCTTAGACACCGGGGAGCTGTTTTTT. Its translation: CASSLDTGELFF.

This clonotype appeared a single time. The chain is built from TRBV29-1 and TRBJ2-1; 12 bases are a match to TRBD2. Germline assignment: CDR1 SQVTM and CDR2 ANQGSEA. The CDR3 is made up of 18 amino acids. The V and J ends lost 4 bases and 9 bases, in that order; junction bases with no gene match: 19. The CDR3 loop is CSVAPGQKTSGREGEQFF. CDR3 nucleotide sequence: TGCAGCGTTGCCCCGGGACAGAAGACTAGCGGGAGAGAGGGTGAGCAGTTCTTC.

CDR3 sequence (DNA): TGTGCCAGCAGCTTGGCGGGACGGAGCACAGATACGCAGTATTTT. Its protein is CASSLAGRSTDTQYF. This chain connects TRBV5-5 to TRBJ2-3; the D call may be TRBD1 or TRBD2 (5 bases each). Germline CDR1 reads SGHKS; CDR2 reads YYEKEE (reference sequence). V gave up 0 bases and J gave up 0 bases, with 8 bases separating them. This CDR3 is built from 15 residues.